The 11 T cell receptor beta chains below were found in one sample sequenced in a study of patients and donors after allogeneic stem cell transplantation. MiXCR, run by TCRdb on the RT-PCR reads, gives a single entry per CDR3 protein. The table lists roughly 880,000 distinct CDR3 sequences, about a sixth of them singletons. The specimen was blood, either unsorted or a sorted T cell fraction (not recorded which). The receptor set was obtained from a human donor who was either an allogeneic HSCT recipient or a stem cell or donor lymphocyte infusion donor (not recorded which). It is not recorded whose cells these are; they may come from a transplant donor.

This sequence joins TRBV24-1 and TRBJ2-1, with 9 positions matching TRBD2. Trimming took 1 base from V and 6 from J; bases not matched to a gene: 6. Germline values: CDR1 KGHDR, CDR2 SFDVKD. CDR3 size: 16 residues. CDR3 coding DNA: TGTGCCACCAGTGATTTTCGTCTAGCGGGGTTCAATGAGCAGTTCTTC. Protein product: CATSDFRLAGFNEQFF.

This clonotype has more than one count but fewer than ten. CDR3 in DNA: TGCGCCAGCAGCTCAGGCACGGGGGCTGCCGGAAACACCATATATTTT. Residues: CASSSGTGAAGNTIYF. This chain uses TRBV5-1 with TRBJ1-3, with D possibly being TRBD1 (6 bases). This CDR3 is built from 16 residues. The germline V gene has CDR1 SGHRS and CDR2 YFSETQ. Trimming cost V 3 bases and J 4 bases, with 17 bases left between them. Full variable domain (remainder filled in from reference TRBV5-1 and TRBJ1-3): KAGVTQTPRYLIKTRGQQVTLSCSPISGHRSVSWYQQTPGQGLQFLFEYFSETQRNKGNFPGRFSGRQFSNSRSEMNVSTLELGDSALYLCASSSGTGAAGNTIYFGEGSWLTVV.

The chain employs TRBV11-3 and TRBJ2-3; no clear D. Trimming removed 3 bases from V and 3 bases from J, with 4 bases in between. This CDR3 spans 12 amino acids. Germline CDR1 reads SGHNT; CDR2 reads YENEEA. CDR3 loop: CASSFQTDTQYF. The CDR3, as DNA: TGTGCCAGCAGCTTTCAGACAGATACGCAGTATTTT.

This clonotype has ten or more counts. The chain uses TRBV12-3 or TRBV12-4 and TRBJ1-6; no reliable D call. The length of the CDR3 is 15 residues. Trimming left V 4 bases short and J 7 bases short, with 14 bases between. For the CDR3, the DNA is TGTGCCAGCAGTTCTAGGACGGGGATAAATTCACCCCTCCACTTT. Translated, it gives CASSSRTGINSPLHF.

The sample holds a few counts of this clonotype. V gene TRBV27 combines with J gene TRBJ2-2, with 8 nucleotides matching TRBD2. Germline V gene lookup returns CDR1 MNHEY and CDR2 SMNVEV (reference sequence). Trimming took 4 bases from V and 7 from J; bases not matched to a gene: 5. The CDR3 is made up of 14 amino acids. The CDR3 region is CASSWGLVRGELFF. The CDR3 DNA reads TGTGCCAGCAGTTGGGGACTAGTTCGCGGGGAGCTGTTTTTT.

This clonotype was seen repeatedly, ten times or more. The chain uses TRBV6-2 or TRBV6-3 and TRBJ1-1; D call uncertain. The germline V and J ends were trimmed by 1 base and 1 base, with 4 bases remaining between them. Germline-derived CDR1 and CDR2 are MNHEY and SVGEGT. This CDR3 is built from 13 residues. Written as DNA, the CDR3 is TGTGCCAGCAGTTACTTCAGGAACACTGAAGCTTTCTTT. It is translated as CASSYFRNTEAFF.

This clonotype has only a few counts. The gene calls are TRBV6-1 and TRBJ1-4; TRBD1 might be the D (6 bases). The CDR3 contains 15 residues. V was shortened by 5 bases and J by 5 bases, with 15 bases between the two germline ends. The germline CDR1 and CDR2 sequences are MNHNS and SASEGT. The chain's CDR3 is CASSPQGWENEKLFF. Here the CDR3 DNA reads TGTGCCAGCAGTCCTCAGGGGTGGGAGAATGAAAAACTGTTTTTT.

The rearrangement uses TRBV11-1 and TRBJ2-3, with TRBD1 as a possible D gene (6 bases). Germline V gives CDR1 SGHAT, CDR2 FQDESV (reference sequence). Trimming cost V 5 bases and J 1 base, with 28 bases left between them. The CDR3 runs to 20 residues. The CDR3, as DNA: TGTGCCAGCAGCCCTATCGTCCAGGGGAAACCCTTTCCGGGCACAGATACGCAGTATTTT. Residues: CASSPIVQGKPFPGTDTQYF.

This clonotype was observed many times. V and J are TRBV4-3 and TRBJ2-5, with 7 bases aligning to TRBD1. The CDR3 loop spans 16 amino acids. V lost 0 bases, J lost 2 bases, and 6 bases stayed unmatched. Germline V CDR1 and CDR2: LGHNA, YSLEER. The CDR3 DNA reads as TGCGCCAGCAGCCAAGAAGGACAGGCCTCTCAAGAGACCCAGTACTTC. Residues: CASSQEGQASQETQYF.

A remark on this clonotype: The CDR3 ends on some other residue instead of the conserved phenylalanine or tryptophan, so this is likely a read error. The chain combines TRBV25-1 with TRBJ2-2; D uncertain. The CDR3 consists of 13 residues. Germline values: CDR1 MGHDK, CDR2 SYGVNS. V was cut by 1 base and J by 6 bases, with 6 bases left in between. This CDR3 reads CASSELGSGELFL. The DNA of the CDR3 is TGTGCCAGCAGTGAATTAGGGTCCGGGGAGCTGTTTTTA.

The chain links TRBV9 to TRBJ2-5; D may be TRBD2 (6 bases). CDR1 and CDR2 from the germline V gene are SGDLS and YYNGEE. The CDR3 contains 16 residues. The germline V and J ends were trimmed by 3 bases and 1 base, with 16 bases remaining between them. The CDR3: CASSGSVRDSQETQYF. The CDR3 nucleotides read TGTGCCAGCAGCGGGAGCGTGCGGGACTCCCAAGAGACCCAGTACTTC.